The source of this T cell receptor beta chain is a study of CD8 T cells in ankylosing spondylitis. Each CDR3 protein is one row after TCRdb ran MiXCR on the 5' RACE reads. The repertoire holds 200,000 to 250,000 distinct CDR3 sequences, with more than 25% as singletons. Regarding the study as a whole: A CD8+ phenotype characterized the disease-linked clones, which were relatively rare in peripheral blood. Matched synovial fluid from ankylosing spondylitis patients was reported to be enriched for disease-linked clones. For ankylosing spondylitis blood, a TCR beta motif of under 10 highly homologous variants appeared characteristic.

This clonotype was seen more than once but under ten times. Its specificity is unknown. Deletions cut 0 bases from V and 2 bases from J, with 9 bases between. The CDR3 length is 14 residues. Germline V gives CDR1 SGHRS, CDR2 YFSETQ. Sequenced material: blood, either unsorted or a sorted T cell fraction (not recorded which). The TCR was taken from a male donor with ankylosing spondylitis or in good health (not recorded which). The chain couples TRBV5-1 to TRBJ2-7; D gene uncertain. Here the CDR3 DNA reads TGCGCCAGCAGCTTGGAGTCTGGGCCCTACGAGCAGTACTTC. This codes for CASSLESGPYEQYF. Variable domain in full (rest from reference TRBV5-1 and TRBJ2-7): KAGVTQTPRYLIKTRGQQVTLSCSPISGHRSVSWYQQTPGQGLQFLFEYFSETQRNKGNFPGRFSGRQFSNSRSEMNVSTLELGDSALYLCASSLESGPYEQYFGPGTRLTVT.